This T cell receptor beta chain derives from a study of T-cell memory formation after mild COVID-19 (TCRdb year 2021). With respect to the entire study: TCR sequence clusters from the two donors were largely donor specific. In a couple of donors, T-cell clones that expanded and contracted after mild COVID-19 were tracked by sequencing TCRalpha and TCRbeta repertoires over time. Two young, previously healthy adult volunteers made up the cohort, one male and one female.

Sequenced using an Illumina NovaSeq 6000. TCRalpha and TCRbeta cDNA libraries were constructed by 5'RACE with constant-segment primers, with sample barcodes and unique molecular identifiers being introduced. Trizol reagent was used to extract RNA from every sample. The libraries were amplified in two PCR steps, and the second step added a second sample barcode and Illumina TruSeq adapters. Libraries were sequenced on an Illumina NovaSeq with 2 x 150 bp paired-end reads. Turning to the authors' computational methods: With migec v1.2.7, reads were demultiplexed and then collapsed into UMI-guided consensus sequences. Using mixcr v2.1.11, UMI consensuses were aligned to TRA and TRB V and J templates and then assembled into clonotypes. Clonotypes were classified as expanded or contracted when called significant by both edgeR and NoisET, with noise models trained on biological replicates. For edgeR calls, the cutoffs were a false discovery rate-adjusted p below 0.01 and a log2 fold-change threshold of 1. As an exploratory analysis of dynamics, PCA with hierarchical clustering was applied to max-normalized trajectories of the 1000 most abundant clonotypes. The CD4 or CD8 phenotype of responding clones was assigned using the separately sequenced CD4+ and CD8+ repertoires. In-frame beta chains were kept once TCRdb had trimmed the public reads at Q25 with fastp and called clones with MiXCR. CDR3 protein duplicates are merged, each entry listing the most common genes and DNA. TCRdb, not the authors, supplied the V and J calls. A total of 110,000 or so distinct CDR3 sequences appear in this sample, around a fifth of them only once. Roughly two fifths of the sample is taken by the ten largest.

What the work shows at the level of the full study, not this receptor alone: Contracting CD4+ clones were located mainly in the CM and EM memory subsets, whereas CD8+ clones were found to be enriched in EMRA. Some responding clones were detected in pre-infection memory, which suggested that pre-existing cross-reactive memory T cells had joined the SARS-CoV-2 response. The study included only two mild cases, and larger cohorts that include severe cases with pre-infection samples were judged to be necessary. Balanced CD4/CD8 phenotypes were observed for clones contracting from day 15 to 85, whereas a bias towards CD4+ was observed for a second wave of clones expanding from day 15 to 37. Whether the second-wave clones peaking on day 37 were SARS-CoV-2 specific was not confirmed.

Relative to germline, V is missing 8 bases and J is missing 2 bases, with 17 bases of the junction outside any gene match. The CDR3 starts with the cysteine, ends with the phenylalanine, and has 17 residues. Just CDR3 DNA is preserved here, 51 bases in frame from base 1. CDR1 is given as LNHDA and CDR2 as SQIVND, both from the germline V gene (reference sequence). Ficoll-Paque density gradient centrifugation was used to isolate PBMCs. Of note for this clonotype: It has no known antigen specificity. No much larger clone exists at a distance of one base, and base qualities are not known.

Sequencing was done on a sample of PBMCs or a T cell subset sorted from them (not recorded which). This chain joins TRBV19 to TRBJ1-2, with 7 middle bases fitting TRBD1. The clonotype originates from a man between 18 and 35 years old who had mild COVID-19 (a few samples of this study predate the infection). The sample titles of this study are shuffled in the database, so cell type and time point are left out; the donor was told from shared clones. Read as DNA, the sequence is TGTGCCAGTGACCTGTTAGTCCGACAGGGAAGGAACTATGGCTACACCTTC. Its protein product is CASDLLVRQGRNYGYTF.